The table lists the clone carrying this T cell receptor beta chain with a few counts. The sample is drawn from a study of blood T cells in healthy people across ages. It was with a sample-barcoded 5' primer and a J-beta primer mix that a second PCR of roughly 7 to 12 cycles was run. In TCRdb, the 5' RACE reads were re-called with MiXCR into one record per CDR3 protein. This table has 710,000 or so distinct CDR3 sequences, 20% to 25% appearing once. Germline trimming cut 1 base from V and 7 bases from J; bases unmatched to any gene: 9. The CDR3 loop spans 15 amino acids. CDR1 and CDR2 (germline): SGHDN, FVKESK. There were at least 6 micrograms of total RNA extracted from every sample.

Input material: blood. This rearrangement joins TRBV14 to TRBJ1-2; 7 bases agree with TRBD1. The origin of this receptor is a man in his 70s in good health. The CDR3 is CASSQGQGGAFGYTF. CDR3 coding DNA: TGTGCCAGCAGCCAAGGACAGGGAGGGGCCTTTGGCTACACCTTC.